The entry that follows covers one T cell receptor beta chain sequence. The antigen is undetermined. Germline values: CDR1 MGHRA, CDR2 YSYEKL. The CDR3 covers 14 residues. V lost 0 bases and J 4 bases, leaving 9 bases between the germline ends. The source of the sample is a study of T cell responses to AZD1222 COVID-19 vaccine. Study-level findings and limits: With two AZD1222 doses given, Spike-specific TCR breadth and depth both rose. The sample set comprised mostly white British donors with more females, and clonal diversity was possibly underestimated. Variant regions that are unmutated are reportedly the target of nearly half of spike-specific TCRs.

Investigators merged groups given second doses at roughly 4 or roughly 12 weeks. Measured with immunoSEQ multiplex PCR; TCRdb has only the in-frame clones, and not every one. The sample lists 70,000 to 95,000 clones; approximately 87% were seen once. The receptor's source is an adult who received the AZD1222 COVID-19 vaccine. V usage is TRBV4-1 and J usage is TRBJ2-5; no clear D gene. This specimen was peripheral blood, taken 28 days after the second AZD1222 dose. The chain's CDR3 is CASSQDRRRETQYF. The CDR3 coding sequence is TGCGCCAGCAGCCAAGACCGCCGCAGAGAGACCCAGTACTTC.